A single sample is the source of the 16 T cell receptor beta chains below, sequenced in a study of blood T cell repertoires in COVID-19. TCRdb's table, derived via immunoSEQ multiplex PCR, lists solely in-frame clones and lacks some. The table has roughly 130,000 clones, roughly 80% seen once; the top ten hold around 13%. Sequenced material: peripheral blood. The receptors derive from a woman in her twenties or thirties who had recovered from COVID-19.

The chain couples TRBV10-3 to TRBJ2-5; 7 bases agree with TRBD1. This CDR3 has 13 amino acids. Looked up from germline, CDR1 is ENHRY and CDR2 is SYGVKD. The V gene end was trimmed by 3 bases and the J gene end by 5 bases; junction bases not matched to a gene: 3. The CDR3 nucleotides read TGTGCCATCAGTGAAAGGGGGCAGGAGACCCAGTACTTC. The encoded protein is CAISERGQETQYF.

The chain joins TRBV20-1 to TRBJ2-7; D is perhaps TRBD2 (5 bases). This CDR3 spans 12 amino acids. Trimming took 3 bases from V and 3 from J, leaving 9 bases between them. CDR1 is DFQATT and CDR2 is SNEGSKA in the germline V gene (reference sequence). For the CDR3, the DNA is TGCAGTGCTAGTGAGACTATCTACGAGCAGTACTTC. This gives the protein CSASETIYEQYF.

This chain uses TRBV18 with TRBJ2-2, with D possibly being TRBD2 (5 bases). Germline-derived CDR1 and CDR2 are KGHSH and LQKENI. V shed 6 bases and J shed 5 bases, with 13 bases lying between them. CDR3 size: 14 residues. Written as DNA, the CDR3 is TGTGCCAGCTCGGACCGTTCGGGGACCGGGGAGCTGTTTTTT. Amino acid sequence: CASSDRSGTGELFF. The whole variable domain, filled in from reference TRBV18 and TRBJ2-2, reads NAGVMQNPRHLVRRRGQEARLRCSPMKGHSHVYWYRQLPEEGLKFMVYLQKENIIDESGMPKERFSAEFPKEGPSILRIQQVVRGDSAAYFCASSDRSGTGELFFGEGSRLTVL.

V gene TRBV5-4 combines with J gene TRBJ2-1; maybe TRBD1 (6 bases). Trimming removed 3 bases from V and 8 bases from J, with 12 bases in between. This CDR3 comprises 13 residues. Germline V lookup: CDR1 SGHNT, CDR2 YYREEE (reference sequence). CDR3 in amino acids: CASSSGVRDEQFF. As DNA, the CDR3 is TGTGCCAGCAGCTCAGGGGTACGAGATGAGCAGTTCTTC.

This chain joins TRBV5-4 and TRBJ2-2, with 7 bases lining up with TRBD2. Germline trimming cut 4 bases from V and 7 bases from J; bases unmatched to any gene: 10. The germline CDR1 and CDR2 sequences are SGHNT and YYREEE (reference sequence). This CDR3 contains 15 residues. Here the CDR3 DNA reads TGTGCCAGCAGCGTACTAGCGCCTGGCGTCGGGGAGCTGTTTTTT. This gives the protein CASSVLAPGVGELFF. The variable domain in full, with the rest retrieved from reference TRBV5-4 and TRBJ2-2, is ETGVTQSPTHLIKTRGQQVTLRCSSQSGHNTVSWYQQALGQGPQFIFQYYREEENGRGNFPPRFSGLQFPNYSSELNVNALELDDSALYLCASSVLAPGVGELFFGEGSRLTVL.

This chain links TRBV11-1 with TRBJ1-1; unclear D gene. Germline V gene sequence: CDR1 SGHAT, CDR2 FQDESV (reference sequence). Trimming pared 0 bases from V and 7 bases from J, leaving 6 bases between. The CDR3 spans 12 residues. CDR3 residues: CASSLAASEAFF. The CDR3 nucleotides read TGTGCCAGCAGCTTAGCCGCGAGTGAAGCTTTCTTT.

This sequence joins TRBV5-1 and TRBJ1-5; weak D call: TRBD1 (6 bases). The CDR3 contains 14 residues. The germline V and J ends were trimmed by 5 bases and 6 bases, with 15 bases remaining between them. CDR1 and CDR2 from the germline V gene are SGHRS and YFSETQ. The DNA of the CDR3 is TGCGCCAGCAGGGCCTCAGGGGAGGGTCAGCCCCAGCATTTT. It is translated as CASRASGEGQPQHF. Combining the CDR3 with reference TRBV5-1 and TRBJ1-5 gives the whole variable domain KAGVTQTPRYLIKTRGQQVTLSCSPISGHRSVSWYQQTPGQGLQFLFEYFSETQRNKGNFPGRFSGRQFSNSRSEMNVSTLELGDSALYLCASRASGEGQPQHFGDGTRLSIL.

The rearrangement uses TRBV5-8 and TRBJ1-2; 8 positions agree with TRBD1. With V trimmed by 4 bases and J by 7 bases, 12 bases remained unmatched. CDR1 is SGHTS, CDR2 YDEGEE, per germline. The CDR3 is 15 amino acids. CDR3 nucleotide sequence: TGTGCCAGCAGCCCGAACCTTCAGGGGGCCTTTGGCTACACCTTC. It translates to CASSPNLQGAFGYTF.

The CDR3 coding sequence is TGTGCCAGCAGCGTAGGGGCAGCGGGGGGGCGAGATACGCAGTATTTT. Translating it yields CASSVGAAGGRDTQYF. This chain links TRBV9 with TRBJ2-3, with 10 bases aligning to TRBD2. Germline assignment: CDR1 SGDLS and CDR2 YYNGEE. Trimming took 0 bases from V and 5 from J; bases not matched to a gene: 6. CDR3 size: 16 residues.

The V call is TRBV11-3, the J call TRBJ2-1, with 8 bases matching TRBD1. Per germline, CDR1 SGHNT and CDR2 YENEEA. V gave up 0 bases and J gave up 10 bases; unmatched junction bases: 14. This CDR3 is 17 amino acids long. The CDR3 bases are TGTGCCAGCAGCTTAGATGCACCGGGCAGGGGGCTCGGGGAGCAGTTCTTC. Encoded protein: CASSLDAPGRGLGEQFF.

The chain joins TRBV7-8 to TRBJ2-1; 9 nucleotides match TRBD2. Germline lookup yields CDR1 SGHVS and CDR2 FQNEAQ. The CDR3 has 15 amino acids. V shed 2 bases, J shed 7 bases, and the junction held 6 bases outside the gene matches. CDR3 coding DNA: TGTGCCAGCAGCTTACGCGCGGGGGGGAGTAATGAGCAGTTCTTC. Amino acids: CASSLRAGGSNEQFF.

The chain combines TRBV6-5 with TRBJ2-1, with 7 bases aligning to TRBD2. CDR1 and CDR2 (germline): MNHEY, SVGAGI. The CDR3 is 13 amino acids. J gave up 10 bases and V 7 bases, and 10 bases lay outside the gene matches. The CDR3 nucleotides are TGTGCCAGCATTCCCGGCGGGAGTCGGGAGCAGTTCTTC. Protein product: CASIPGGSREQFF.

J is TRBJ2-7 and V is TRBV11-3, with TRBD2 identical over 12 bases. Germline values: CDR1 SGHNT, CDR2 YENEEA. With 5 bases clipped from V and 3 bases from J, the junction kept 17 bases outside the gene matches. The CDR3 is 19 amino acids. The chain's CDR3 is CASSLSRTSGNRVNYEQYF. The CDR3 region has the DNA TGTGCCAGCAGCCTAAGTCGGACTAGCGGGAACCGAGTTAACTACGAGCAGTACTTC.

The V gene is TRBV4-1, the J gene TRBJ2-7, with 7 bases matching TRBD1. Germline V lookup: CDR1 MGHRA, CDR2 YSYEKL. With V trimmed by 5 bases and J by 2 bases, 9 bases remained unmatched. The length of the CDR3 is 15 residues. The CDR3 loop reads CASSLNRDRAYEQYF. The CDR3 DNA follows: TGCGCCAGCAGCTTGAACCGGGACAGAGCCTACGAGCAGTACTTC.

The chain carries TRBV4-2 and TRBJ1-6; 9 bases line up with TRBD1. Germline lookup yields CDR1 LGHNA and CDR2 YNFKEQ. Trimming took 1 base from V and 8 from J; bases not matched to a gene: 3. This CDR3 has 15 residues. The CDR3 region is CASSQGTGEYSPLHF. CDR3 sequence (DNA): TGTGCCAGCAGCCAAGGGACAGGGGAGTATTCACCCCTCCACTTT.

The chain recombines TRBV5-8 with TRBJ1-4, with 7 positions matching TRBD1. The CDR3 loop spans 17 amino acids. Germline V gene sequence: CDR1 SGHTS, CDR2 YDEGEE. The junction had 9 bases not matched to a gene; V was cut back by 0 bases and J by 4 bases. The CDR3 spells CASSLEIARGRNEKLFF. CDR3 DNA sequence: TGTGCCAGCAGCTTGGAGATAGCAAGGGGGCGTAATGAAAAACTGTTTTTT.